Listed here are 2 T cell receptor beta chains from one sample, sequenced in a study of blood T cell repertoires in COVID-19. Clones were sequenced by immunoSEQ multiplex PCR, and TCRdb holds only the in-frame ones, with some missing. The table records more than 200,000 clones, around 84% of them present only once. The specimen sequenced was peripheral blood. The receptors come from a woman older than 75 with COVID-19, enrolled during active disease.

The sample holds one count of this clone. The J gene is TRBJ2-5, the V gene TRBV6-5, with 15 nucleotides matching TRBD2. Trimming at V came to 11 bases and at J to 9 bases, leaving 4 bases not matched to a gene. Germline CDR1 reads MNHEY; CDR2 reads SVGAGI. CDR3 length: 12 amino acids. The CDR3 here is CAAGLAGGPQYF. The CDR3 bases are TGTGCCGCCGGACTAGCGGGGGGGCCCCAGTACTTC.

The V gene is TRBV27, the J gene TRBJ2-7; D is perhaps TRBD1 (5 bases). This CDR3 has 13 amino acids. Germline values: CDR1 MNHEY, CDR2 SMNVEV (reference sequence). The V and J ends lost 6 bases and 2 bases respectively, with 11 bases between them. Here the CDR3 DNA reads TGTGCCAGCAGAGGGGTGAAGGCCTACGAGCAGTACTTC. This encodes CASRGVKAYEQYF.